This record looks at one T cell receptor beta chain sequence and its context. In germline, CDR1 is DFQATT, CDR2 SNEGSKA (reference sequence). The CDR3 runs 15 residues. The V and J ends lost 3 bases and 7 bases respectively, with 22 bases between them. This sample is part of a study of blood T cell repertoires in COVID-19. Clones were read by immunoSEQ multiplex PCR, and TCRdb kept only the in-frame ones, dropping some. Of over 200,000 clones in the sample, about 89% were seen once. This TCR derives from a woman aged 50 to 60 with acute or convalescent COVID-19. Sequencing was performed on peripheral blood. The chain couples TRBV20-1 to TRBJ2-7; a weak D match, TRBD2 (6 bases). The CDR3 region is CSASQAGLIAGEQYF. Written as DNA, the CDR3 is TGCAGTGCTAGTCAGGCCGGACTCATCGCGGGGGAGCAGTACTTC.